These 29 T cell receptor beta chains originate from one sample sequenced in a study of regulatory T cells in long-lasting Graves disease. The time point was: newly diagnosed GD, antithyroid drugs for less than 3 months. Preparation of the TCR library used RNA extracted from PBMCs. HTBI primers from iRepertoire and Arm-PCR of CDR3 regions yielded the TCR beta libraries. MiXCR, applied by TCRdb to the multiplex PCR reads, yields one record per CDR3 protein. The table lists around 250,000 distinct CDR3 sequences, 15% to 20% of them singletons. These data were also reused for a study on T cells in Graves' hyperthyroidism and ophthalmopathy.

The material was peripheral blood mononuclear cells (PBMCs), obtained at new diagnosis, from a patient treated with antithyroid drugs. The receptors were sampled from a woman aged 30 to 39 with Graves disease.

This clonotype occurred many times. The CDR3 spells CASSPADGPNYEQYF. CDR3 in DNA: TGTGCCAGCAGCCCCGCCGACGGCCCGAACTACGAGCAGTACTTC. The chain is built from TRBV13 and TRBJ2-7; D is unresolved. The V and J ends lost 5 bases and 3 bases respectively, with 17 bases between them. This CDR3 is built from 15 residues. Germline V gene sequence: CDR1 PRHDT, CDR2 FYEKMQ (reference sequence).

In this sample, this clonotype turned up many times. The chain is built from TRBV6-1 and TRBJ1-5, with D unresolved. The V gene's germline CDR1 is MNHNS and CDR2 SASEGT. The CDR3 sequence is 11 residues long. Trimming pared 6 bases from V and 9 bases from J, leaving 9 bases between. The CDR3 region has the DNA TGTGCCAGCAGGTACGGCGGGCCCCAGCATTTT. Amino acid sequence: CASRYGGPQHF.

The CDR3 reads CASSVEETDTQYF. The DNA of the CDR3 is TGTGCCAGCAGCGTAGAGGAAACAGATACGCAGTATTTT. This chain connects TRBV9 to TRBJ2-3; D gene uncertain. The ends were cut back, 0 bases at V and 3 bases at J, with 5 bases in the middle. The CDR3 spans 13 residues. Germline V gives CDR1 SGDLS, CDR2 YYNGEE.

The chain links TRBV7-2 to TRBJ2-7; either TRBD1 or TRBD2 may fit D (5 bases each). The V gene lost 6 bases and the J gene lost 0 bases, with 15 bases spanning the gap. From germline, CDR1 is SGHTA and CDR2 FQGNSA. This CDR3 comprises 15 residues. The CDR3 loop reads CASRESGGNSYEQYF. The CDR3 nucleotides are TGTGCCAGCAGGGAGAGTGGGGGAAACTCCTACGAGCAGTACTTC. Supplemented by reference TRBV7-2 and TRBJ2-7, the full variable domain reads GAGVSQSPSNKVTEKGKDVELRCDPISGHTALYWYRQSLGQGLEFLIYFQGNSAPDKSGLPSDRFSAERTGGSVSTLTIQRTQQEDSAVYLCASRESGGNSYEQYFGPGTRLTVT.

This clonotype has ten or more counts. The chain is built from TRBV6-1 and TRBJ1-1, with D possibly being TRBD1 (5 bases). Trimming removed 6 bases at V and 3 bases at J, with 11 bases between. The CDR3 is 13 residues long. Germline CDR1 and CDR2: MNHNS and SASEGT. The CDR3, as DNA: TGTGCCAGCAGGTTGGGGGGAGACACTGAAGCTTTCTTT. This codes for CASRLGGDTEAFF.

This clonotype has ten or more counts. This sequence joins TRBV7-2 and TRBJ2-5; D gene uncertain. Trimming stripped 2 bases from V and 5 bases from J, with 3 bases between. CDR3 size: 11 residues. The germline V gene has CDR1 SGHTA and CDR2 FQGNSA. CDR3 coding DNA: TGTGCCAGCAGCTTATTCGAGACCCAGTACTTC. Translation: CASSLFETQYF.

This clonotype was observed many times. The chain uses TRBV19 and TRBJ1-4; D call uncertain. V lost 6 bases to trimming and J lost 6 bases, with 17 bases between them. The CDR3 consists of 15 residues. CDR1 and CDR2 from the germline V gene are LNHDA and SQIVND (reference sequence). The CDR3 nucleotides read TGTGCCAGTAGACGACGGCGAATTGACGATGAAAAACTGTTTTTT. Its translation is CASRRRRIDDEKLFF.

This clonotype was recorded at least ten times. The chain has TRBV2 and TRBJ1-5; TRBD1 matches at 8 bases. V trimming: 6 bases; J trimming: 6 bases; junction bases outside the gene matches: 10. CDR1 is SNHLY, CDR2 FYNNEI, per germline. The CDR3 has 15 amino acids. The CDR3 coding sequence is TGTGCCAGCAGGGATACCGGACAGGGTGGTCAGCCCCAGCATTTT. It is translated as CASRDTGQGGQPQHF.

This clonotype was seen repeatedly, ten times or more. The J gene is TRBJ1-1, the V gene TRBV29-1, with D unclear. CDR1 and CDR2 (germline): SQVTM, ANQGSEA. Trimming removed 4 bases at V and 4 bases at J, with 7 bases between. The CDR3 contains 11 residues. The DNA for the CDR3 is TGCAGCGTTGTCGAGGCCACTGAAGCTTTCTTT. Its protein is CSVVEATEAFF.

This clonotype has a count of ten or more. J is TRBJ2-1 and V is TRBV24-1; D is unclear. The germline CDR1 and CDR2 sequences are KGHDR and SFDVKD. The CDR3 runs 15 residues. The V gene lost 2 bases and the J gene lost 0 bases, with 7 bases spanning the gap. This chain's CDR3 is CATSDSRSSYNEQFF. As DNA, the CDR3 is TGTGCCACCAGTGATTCCAGGAGCTCCTACAATGAGCAGTTCTTC.

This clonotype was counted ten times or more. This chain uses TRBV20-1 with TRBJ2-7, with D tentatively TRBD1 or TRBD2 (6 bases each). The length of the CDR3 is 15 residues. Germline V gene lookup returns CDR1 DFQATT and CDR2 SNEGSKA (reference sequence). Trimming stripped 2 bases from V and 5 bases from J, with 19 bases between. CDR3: CSARWGQGGRDEQYF. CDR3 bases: TGCAGTGCTAGATGGGGGCAGGGAGGTAGAGACGAGCAGTACTTC.

CDR3 residues: CSADFYEQYF. The CDR3 DNA is TGCAGCGCGGACTTCTACGAGCAGTACTTC. The V and J genes are TRBV29-1 and TRBJ2-7, with TRBD2 as a possible D gene (5 bases). CDR1 is SQVTM, CDR2 ANQGSEA, per germline. The CDR3 spans 10 residues. Trimming took off 7 bases at V and 3 bases at J, with 7 bases between the two ends.

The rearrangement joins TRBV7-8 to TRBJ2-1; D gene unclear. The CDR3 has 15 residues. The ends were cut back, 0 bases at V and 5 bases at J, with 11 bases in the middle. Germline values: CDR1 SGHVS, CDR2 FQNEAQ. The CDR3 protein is CASSLATPAHNEQFF. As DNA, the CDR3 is TGTGCCAGCAGCTTAGCGACCCCGGCCCACAATGAGCAGTTCTTC.

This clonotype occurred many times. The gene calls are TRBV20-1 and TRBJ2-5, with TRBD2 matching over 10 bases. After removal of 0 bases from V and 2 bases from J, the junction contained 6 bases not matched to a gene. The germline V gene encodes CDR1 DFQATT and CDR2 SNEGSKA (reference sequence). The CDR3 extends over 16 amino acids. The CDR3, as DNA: TGCAGTGCTAGAGATTGGAGAGCGGGGGGGCAAGAGACCCAGTACTTC. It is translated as CSARDWRAGGQETQYF.

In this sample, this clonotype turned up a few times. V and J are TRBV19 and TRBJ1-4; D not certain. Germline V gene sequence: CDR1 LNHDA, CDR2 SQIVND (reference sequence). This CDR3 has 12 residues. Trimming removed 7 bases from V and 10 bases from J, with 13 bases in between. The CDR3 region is CASTPSAGKLFF. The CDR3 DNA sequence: TGTGCCAGTACTCCGAGCGCTGGAAAACTGTTTTTT.

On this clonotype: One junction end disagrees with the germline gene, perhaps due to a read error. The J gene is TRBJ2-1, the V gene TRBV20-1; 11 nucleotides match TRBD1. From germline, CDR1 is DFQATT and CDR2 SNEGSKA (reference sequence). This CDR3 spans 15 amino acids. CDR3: CSARTMDRGLSEQFF. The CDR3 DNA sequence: TGCAGCGCTAGAACGATGGACAGGGGGCTCAGTGAGCAGTTCTTC.

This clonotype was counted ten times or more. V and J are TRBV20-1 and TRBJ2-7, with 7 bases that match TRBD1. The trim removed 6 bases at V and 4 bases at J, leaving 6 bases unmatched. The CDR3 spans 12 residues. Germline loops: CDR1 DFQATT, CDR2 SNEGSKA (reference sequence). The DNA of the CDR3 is TGCAGTGCCAAACAGGGGATGTACGAGCAGTACTTC. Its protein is CSAKQGMYEQYF.

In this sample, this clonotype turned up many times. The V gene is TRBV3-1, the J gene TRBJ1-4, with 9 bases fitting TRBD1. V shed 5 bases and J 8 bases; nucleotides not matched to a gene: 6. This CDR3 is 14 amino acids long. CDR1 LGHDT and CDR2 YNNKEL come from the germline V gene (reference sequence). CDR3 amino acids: CASSWGQGDEKLFF. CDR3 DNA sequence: TGTGCCAGCAGCTGGGGACAGGGCGACGAAAAACTGTTTTTT. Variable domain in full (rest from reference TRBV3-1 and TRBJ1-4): DTAVSQTPKYLVTQMGNDKSIKCEQNLGHDTMYWYKQDSKKFLKIMFSYNNKELIINETVPNRFSPKSPDKAHLNLHINSLELGDSAVYFCASSWGQGDEKLFFGSGTQLSVL.

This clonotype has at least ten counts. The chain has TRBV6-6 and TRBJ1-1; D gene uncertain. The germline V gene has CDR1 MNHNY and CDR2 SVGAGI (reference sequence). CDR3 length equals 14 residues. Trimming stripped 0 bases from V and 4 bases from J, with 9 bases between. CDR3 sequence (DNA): TGTGCCAGCAGTTACTCGCAACAGTTCACTGAAGCTTTCTTT. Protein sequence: CASSYSQQFTEAFF.

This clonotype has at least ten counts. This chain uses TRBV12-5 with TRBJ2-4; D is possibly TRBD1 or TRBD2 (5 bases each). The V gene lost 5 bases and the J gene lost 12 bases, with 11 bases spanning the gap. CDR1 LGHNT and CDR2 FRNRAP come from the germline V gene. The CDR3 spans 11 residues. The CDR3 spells CASGPEGRQYF. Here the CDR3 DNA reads TGTGCTAGTGGTCCCGAGGGGCGTCAGTACTTC.

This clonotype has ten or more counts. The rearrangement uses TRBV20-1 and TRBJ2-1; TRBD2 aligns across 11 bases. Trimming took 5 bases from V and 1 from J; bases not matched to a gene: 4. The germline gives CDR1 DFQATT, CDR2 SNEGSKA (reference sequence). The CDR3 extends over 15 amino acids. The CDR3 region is CSAPTSGISYNEQFF. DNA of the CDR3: TGCAGTGCTCCGACTAGCGGGATTTCCTACAATGAGCAGTTCTTC.

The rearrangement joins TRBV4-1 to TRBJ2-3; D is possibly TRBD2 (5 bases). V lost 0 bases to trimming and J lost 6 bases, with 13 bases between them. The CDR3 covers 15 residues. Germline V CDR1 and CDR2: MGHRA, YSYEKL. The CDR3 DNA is TGCGCCAGCAGCCAAGACCTTTACCCGGGGGATACGCAGTATTTT. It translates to CASSQDLYPGDTQYF.

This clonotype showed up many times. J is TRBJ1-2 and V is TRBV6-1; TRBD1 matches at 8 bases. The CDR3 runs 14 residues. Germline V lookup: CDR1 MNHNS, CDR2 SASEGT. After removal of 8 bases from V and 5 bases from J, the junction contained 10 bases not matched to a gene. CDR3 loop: CASRSDRGGYGYTF. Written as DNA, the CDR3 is TGTGCCAGCCGGAGTGACAGGGGAGGGTATGGCTACACCTTC.

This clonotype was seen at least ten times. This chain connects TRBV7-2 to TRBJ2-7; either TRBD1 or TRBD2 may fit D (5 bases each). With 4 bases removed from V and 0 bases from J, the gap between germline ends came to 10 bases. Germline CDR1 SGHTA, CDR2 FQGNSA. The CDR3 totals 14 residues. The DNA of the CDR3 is TGTGCCAGCAGCTCCCGGGACCCCTCCTACGAGCAGTACTTC. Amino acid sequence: CASSSRDPSYEQYF.

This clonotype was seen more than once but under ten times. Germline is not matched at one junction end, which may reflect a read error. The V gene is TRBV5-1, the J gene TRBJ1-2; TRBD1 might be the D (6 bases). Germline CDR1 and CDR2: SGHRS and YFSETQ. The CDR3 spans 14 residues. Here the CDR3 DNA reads TGTGCCAGCAGCCTTCGGGGGGCCACAGGAGGCTACACCTTC. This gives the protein CASSLRGATGGYTF. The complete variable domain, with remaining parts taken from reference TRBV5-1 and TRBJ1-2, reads KAGVTQTPRYLIKTRGQQVTLSCSPISGHRSVSWYQQTPGQGLQFLFEYFSETQRNKGNFPGRFSGRQFSNSRSEMNVSTLELGDSALYLCASSLRGATGGYTFGSGTRLTVV.

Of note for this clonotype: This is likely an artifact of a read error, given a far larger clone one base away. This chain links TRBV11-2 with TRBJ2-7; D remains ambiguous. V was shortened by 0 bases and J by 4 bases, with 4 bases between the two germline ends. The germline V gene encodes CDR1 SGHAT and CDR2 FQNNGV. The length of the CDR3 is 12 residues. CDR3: CASSLDWYEQYF. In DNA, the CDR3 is TGTGCCAGCAGCTTAGATTGGTACGAGCAGTACTTC. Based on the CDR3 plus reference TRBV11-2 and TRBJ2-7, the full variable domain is EAGVAQSPRYKIIEKRQSVAFWCNPISGHATLYWYQQILGQGPKLLIQFQNNGVVDDSQLPKDRFSAERLKGVDSTLKIQPAKLEDSAVYLCASSLDWYEQYFGPGTRLTVT.

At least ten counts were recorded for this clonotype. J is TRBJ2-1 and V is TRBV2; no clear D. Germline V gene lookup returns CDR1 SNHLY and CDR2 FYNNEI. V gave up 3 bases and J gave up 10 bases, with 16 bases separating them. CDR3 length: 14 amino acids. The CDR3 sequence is CASSEGLLDWEQFF. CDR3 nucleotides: TGTGCCAGCAGTGAGGGTTTACTTGACTGGGAGCAGTTCTTC.

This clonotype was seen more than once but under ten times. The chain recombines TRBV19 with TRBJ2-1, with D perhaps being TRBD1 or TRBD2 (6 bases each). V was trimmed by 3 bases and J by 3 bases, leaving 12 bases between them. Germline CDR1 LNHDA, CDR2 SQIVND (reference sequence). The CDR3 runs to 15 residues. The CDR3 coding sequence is TGTGCCAGTAGTATCGGGGCGGGACACTACAATGAGCAGTTCTTC. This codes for CASSIGAGHYNEQFF. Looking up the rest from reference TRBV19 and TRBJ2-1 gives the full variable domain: DGGITQSPKYLFRKEGQNVTLSCEQNLNHDAMYWYRQDPGQGLRLIYYSQIVNDFQKGDIAEGYSVSREKKESFPLTVTSAQKNPTAFYLCASSIGAGHYNEQFFGPGTRLTVL.

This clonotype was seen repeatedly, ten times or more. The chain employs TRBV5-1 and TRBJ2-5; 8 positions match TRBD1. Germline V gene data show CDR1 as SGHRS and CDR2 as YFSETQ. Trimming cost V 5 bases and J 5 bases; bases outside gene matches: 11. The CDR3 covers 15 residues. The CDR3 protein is CASRPTQGDRETQYF. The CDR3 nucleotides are TGCGCCAGCAGACCTACACAGGGGGACAGGGAGACCCAGTACTTC.